Reported below is one T cell receptor (beta chain). TCRdb analysed the reads with MiXCR anew, one entry per CDR3 protein. The table has about 490,000 distinct CDR3 sequences, 15% to 20% seen once. These data belong to a study of T cell repertoires in cytomegalovirus infection. Germline values: CDR1 MDHEN, CDR2 SYDVKM. The CDR3 totals 12 residues. Between the trimmed V and J ends, which lost 8 bases and 1 base, there was a span of 6 bases. This TCR was sampled from a human donor in good health (CMV status not recorded). Some clones in this sample may be carry-over from other donors' samples. Material for sequencing was CD8+ T cells from PBMCs. The chain couples TRBV28 to TRBJ1-5, with unresolved D. The CDR3 is CASAGSNQPQHF. DNA of the CDR3: TGTGCCAGCGCGGGGAGCAATCAGCCCCAGCATTTT. Supplemented by reference TRBV28 and TRBJ1-5, the full variable domain reads DVKVTQSSRYLVKRTGEKVFLECVQDMDHENMFWYRQDPGLGLRLIYFSYDVKMKEKGDIPEGYSVSREKKERFSLILESASTNQTSMYLCASAGSNQPQHFGDGTRLSIL.